The T cell receptor (beta chain) under discussion was sequenced for a study of cytomegalovirus exposure and HLA in healthy donors. Study-wide points: Common viral pathogens seemed to be connected with several of the most significant clusters, according to a later analysis. Among TCR beta chains of equal frequency, HLA-associated ones were more clonally expanded in a later analysis.

These donors counted as nominally healthy when sampled, but unrecorded immune exposures were likely. Germline V gene lookup returns CDR1 MNHNS and CDR2 SASEGT. This CDR3 region has 13 residues. V was clipped by 7 bases and J by 0 bases, with 10 bases between them. The PCR ran on 60 Vbeta and 13 Jbeta primers. Only in-frame clones appear in the TCRdb table, and some are missing; sequencing was by immunoSEQ multiplex PCR. The sample comprises more than 120,000 clones, about 80% of which are singletons, and 6.2% rests with the top ten. A word on this clone: Antigen unknown.

The specimen sequenced was PBMCs. The chain couples TRBV6-1 to TRBJ2-7, with no clear D. The receptor was isolated from a woman between 40 and 55 years old in good health and CMV-seropositive. The CDR3 DNA is TGTGCCAGCAACCAACAGCCCTCCTACGAGCAGTACTTC. It codes for CASNQQPSYEQYF.